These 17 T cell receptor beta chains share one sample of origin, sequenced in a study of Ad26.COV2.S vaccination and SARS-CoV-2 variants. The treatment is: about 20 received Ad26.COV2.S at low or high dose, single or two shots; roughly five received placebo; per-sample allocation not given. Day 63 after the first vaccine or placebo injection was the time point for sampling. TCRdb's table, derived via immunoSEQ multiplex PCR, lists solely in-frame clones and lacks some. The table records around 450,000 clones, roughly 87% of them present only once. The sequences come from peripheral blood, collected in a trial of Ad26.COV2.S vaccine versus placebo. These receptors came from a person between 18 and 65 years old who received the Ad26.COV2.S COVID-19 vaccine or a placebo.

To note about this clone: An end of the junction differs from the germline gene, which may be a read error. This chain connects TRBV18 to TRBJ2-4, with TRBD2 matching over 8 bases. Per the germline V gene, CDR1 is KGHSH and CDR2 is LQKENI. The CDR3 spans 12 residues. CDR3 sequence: CASSPREGKAIF. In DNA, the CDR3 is TGTGCCAGCTCACCTCGGGAGGGGAAAGCTATCTTC.

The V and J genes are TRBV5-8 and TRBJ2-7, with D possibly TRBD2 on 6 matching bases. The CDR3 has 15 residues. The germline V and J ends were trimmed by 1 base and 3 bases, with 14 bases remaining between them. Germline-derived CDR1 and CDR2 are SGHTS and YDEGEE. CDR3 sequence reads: CASSLWGGGNYEQYF. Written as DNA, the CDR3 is TGTGCCAGCAGCTTGTGGGGCGGAGGGAACTACGAGCAGTACTTC.

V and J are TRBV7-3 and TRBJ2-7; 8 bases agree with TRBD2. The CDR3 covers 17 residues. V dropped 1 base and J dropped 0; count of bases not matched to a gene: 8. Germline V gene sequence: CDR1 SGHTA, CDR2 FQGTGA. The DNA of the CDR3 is TGTGCCAGCAGCTTAAATGCGGGAGGAGACGGCTCCTACGAGCAGTACTTC. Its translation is CASSLNAGGDGSYEQYF.

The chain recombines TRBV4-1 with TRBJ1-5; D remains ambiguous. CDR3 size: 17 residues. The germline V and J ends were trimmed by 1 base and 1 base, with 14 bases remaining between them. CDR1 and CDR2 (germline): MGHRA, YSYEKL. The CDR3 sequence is CASSQGVGSLSNQPQHF. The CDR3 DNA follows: TGCGCCAGCAGCCAAGGAGTGGGGAGTCTGAGCAATCAGCCCCAGCATTTT.

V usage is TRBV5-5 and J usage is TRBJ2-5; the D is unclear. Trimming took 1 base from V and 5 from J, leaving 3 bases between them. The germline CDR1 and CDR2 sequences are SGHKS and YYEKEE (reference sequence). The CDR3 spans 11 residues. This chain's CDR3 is CASSLYETQYF. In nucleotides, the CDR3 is TGTGCCAGCAGCTTGTATGAGACCCAGTACTTC.

The CDR3 DNA reads TGTGCCAGTAGTCCTCCGGGACAGGGCAATCAGCCCCAGCATTTT. Its translation is CASSPPGQGNQPQHF. V and J are TRBV19 and TRBJ1-5, with 8 bases lining up with TRBD1. The V and J ends lost 5 bases and 2 bases, in that order; junction bases with no gene match: 5. This CDR3 is 15 amino acids long. The germline CDR1 and CDR2 sequences are LNHDA and SQIVND (reference sequence).

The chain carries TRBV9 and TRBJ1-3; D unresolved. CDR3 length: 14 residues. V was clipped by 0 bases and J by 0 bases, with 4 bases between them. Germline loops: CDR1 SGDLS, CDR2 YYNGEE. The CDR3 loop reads CASSVGISGNTIYF. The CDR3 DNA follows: TGTGCCAGCAGCGTAGGTATCTCTGGAAACACCATATATTTT. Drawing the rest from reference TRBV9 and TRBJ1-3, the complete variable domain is DSGVTQTPKHLITATGQRVTLRCSPRSGDLSVYWYQQSLDQGLQFLIQYYNGEERAKGNILERFSAQQFPDLHSELNLSSLELGDSALYFCASSVGISGNTIYFGEGSWLTVV.

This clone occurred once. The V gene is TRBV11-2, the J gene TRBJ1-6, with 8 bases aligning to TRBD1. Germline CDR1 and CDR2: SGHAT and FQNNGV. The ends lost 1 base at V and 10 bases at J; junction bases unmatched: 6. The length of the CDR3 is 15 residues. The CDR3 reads CASSLGTGPGSPLHF. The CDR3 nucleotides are TGTGCCAGCAGCTTAGGGACAGGGCCCGGCTCACCCCTCCACTTT.

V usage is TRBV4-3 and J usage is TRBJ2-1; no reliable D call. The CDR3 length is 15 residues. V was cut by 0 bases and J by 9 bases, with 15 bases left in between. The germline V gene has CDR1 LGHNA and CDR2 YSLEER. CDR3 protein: CASSQDRRFASEQFF. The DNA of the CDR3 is TGCGCCAGCAGCCAAGATAGGCGCTTCGCGAGTGAGCAGTTCTTC.

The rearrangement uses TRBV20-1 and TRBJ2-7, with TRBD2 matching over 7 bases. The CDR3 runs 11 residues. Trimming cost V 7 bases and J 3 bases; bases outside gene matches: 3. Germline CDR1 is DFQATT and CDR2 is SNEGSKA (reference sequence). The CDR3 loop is CSVGGIYEQYF. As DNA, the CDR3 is TGCAGTGTGGGAGGGATCTACGAGCAGTACTTC.

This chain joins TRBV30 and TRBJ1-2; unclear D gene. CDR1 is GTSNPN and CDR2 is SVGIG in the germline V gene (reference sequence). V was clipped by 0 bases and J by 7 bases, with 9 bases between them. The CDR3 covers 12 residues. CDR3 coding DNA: TGTGCCTGGAGTGTTTCTTCGGCTGGCTACACCTTC. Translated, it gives CAWSVSSAGYTF.

In DNA form, the CDR3 reads TGTGCCAGCGGGCGAGAGACCCAGTACTTC. Translated: CASGRETQYF. The gene calls are TRBV5-4 and TRBJ2-5; D not certain. The CDR3 is made up of 10 amino acids. Between the trimmed V and J ends, which lost 7 bases and 4 bases, there was a span of 5 bases. The V gene's germline CDR1 is SGHNT and CDR2 YYREEE (reference sequence). The variable domain in full, completed from reference TRBV5-4 and TRBJ2-5, reads ETGVTQSPTHLIKTRGQQVTLRCSSQSGHNTVSWYQQALGQGPQFIFQYYREEENGRGNFPPRFSGLQFPNYSSELNVNALELDDSALYLCASGRETQYFGPGTRLLVL.

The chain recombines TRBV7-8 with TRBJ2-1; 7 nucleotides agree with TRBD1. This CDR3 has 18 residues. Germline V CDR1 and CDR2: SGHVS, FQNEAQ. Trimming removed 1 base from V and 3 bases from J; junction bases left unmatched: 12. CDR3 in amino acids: CASSLGLQGQPYYNEQFF. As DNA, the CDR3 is TGTGCCAGCAGCTTAGGTCTCCAGGGACAGCCCTACTACAATGAGCAGTTCTTC.

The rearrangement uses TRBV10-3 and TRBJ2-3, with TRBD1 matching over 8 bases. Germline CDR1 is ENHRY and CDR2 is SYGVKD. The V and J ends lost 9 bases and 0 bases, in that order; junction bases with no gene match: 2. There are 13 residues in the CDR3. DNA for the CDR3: TGTGCCATAAGGACAGGGAGCACAGATACGCAGTATTTT. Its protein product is CAIRTGSTDTQYF.

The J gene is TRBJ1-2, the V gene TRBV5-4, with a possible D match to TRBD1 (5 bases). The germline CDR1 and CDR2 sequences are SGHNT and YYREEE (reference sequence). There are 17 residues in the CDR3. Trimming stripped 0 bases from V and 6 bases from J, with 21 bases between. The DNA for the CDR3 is TGTGCCAGCAGCTTGGGGCCTGGGACGGTCGATAGGGATGGCTACACCTTC. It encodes CASSLGPGTVDRDGYTF.

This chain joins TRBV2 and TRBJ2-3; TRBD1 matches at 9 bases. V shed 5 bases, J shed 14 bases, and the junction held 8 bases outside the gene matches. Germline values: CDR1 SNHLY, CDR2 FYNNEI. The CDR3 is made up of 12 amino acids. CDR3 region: CASSPTGGIGYF. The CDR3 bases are TGTGCCAGCAGTCCCACAGGGGGCATCGGGTATTTT.

CDR3 sequence reads: CASSLEGGWDYEQYF. The CDR3 coding sequence is TGTGCCAGCAGCTTGGAGGGTGGGTGGGACTACGAGCAGTACTTC. This chain uses TRBV5-5 with TRBJ2-7; D unresolved. CDR1 is SGHKS, CDR2 YYEKEE, per germline (reference sequence). The CDR3 is 15 amino acids. Trimming took 0 bases from V and 3 from J, leaving 13 bases between them.